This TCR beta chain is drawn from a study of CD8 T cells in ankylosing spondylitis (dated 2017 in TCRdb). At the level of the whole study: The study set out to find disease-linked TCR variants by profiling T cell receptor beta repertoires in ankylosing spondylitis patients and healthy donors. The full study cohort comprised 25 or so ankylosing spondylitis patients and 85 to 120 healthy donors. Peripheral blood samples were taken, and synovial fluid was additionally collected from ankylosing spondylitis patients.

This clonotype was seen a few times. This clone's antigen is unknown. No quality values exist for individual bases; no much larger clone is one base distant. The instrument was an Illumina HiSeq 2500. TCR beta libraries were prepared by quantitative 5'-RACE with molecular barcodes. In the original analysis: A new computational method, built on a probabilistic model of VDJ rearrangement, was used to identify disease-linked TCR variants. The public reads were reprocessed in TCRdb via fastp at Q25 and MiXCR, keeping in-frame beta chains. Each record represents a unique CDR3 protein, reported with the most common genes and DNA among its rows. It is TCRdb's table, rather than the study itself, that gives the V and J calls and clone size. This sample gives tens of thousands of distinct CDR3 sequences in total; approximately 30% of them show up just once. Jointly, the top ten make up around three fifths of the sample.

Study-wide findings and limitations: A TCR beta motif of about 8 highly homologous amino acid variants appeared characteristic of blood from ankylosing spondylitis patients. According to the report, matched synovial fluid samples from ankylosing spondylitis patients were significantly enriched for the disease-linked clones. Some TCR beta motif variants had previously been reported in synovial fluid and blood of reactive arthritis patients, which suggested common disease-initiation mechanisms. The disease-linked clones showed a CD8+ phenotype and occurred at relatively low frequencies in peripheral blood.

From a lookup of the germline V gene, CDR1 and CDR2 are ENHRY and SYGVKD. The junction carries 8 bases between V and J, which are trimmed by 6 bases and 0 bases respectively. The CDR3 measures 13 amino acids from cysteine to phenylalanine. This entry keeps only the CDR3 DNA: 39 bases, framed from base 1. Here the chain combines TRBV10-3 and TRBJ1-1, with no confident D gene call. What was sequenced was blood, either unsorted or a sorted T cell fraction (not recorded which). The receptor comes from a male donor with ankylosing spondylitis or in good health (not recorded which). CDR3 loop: CAIRPSLNTEAFF. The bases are TGTGCCATCAGACCTTCCCTGAACACTGAAGCTTTCTTT.